This passage covers 14 T cell receptor beta chains from one sample sequenced in a study of molecular identifiers for immune sequencing clone quantification (dated 2018 in TCRdb). Receptor libraries were prepared by PCR. Data came from a NextSeq 500. The raw public reads went through TCRdb reprocessing: fastp at Q25, MiXCR clone calling, in-frame beta chains kept. Under each unique CDR3 protein, matching rows form one entry showing the most common genes and DNA. The sample contains over 65,000 distinct CDR3 sequences, 25% of them found a single time. In total, the top ten clones hold roughly 0.76% of the sample. The specimen sequenced was naive CD8+ T cells from blood, with Jurkat cell RNA spiked in. The cell subset or site label of this sample denotes: FACS-sorted CD8+CD4-CCR7+CD45RA+ naive T cells. The receptors stem from a human donor in good health. Some libraries in this study had Jurkat cell RNA spiked in.

This clonotype showed up many times. V usage is TRBV10-3 and J usage is TRBJ2-4; D is tentatively TRBD1 or TRBD2 (5 bases each). Trimming removed 2 bases at V and 0 bases at J, with 8 bases between. CDR3 length: 15 residues. Germline V CDR1 and CDR2: ENHRY, SYGVKD. The CDR3 DNA reads TGTGCCATCAGTGAGCAGGGAGTAGCCAAAAACATTCAGTACTTC. As protein: CAISEQGVAKNIQYF.

The chain links TRBV30 to TRBJ1-5; D not resolved. The CDR3 totals 14 residues. Per germline, CDR1 GTSNPN and CDR2 SVGIG (reference sequence). V shed 5 bases and J shed 0 bases, with 11 bases lying between them. CDR3 in DNA: TGTGCCTGGTCAGGTACAGTTAGCAATCAGCCCCAGCATTTT. Protein product: CAWSGTVSNQPQHF.

This rearrangement joins TRBV20-1 to TRBJ2-7; D might be TRBD1 (5 bases). V was pared by 6 bases and J by 8 bases, with 26 bases between. This CDR3 region has 15 residues. Germline assignment: CDR1 DFQATT and CDR2 SNEGSKA (reference sequence). The CDR3 loop reads CSATIVRELSYKQYF. CDR3 in DNA: TGCAGTGCGACAATCGTCAGGGAATTATCTTACAAGCAGTACTTC.

This clonotype appeared many times. The genes are TRBV3-1 and TRBJ2-1; D is undetermined. Germline CDR1 and CDR2: LGHDT and YNNKEL (reference sequence). The CDR3 is 12 amino acids. V dropped 1 base and J dropped 9 bases, with 7 bases sitting between them. The CDR3 sequence: CASSQGVSEQFF. Here the CDR3 DNA reads TGTGCCAGCAGCCAAGGTGTCTCTGAGCAGTTCTTC.

Turning to this clonotype: This could be a read error, since a much larger clone is one nucleotide away. V usage is TRBV20-1 and J usage is TRBJ2-7, with TRBD2 matching over 7 bases. The CDR3 spans 14 residues. Germline V gene data show CDR1 as DFQATT and CDR2 as SNEGSKA (reference sequence). The CDR3 nucleotides read TGCAGTGTTAGACCACTAGCGCCTTCCTACGAGCAGTACTTC. Translation: CSVRPLAPSYEQYF.

Comments on this clonotype: A much larger clone lies one base from this, so it may be a read error. The CDR3 nucleotides are TGTGCCAGCAGCTTCGCCTTGGGAGACCAGTCCCAGCATTTT. It translates to CASSFALGDQSQHF. The rearrangement links TRBV7-6 to TRBJ1-5; D ambiguous. The V end lost 3 bases, the J end lost 11 bases, and 17 bases lay between the germline ends. Germline lookup yields CDR1 SGHVS and CDR2 FNYEAQ. The CDR3 is 14 amino acids.

This clonotype was seen only a few times. This chain connects TRBV2 to TRBJ2-7; no definite D call. Trimming took 3 bases from V and 2 from J, leaving 8 bases between them. Germline assignment: CDR1 SNHLY and CDR2 FYNNEI. This CDR3 spans 13 amino acids. DNA for the CDR3: TGTGCCAGCAGTGAGTTGGGGACCTACGAGCAGTACTTC. Its protein is CASSELGTYEQYF.

This clonotype was picked up a small number of times. This chain links TRBV4-1 with TRBJ2-7; D is unresolved. The CDR3 is 15 residues long. Trimming took 1 base from V and 2 from J, leaving 12 bases between them. CDR1 is MGHRA and CDR2 is YSYEKL in the germline V gene. CDR3 loop: CASSQGPDGTYEQYF. The CDR3 DNA reads TGCGCCAGCAGCCAAGGGCCCGACGGAACCTACGAGCAGTACTTC.

Concerning this clonotype itself: No conserved phenylalanine or tryptophan is present at the end of the CDR3, so a read error is the likely explanation. V and J are TRBV5-4 and TRBJ2-3; TRBD2 aligns across 11 bases. The CDR3 totals 19 residues. Germline CDR1 and CDR2: SGHNT and YYREEE (reference sequence). Trimming cost V 4 bases and J 3 bases; bases outside gene matches: 16. CDR3 DNA: TGTGCCAGCAGCCCAGACTTTAGCGGGGGGGCTGACGGGACAGATACGCAGTATCTT. It is translated as CASSPDFSGGADGTDTQYL.

This clonotype was recorded only once. This rearrangement joins TRBV9 to TRBJ2-1; possibly TRBD2 for D (5 bases). The CDR3 has 13 residues. CDR1 is SGDLS and CDR2 is YYNGEE in the germline V gene. V lost 4 bases to trimming and J lost 8 bases, with 13 bases between them. CDR3 nucleotide sequence: TGTGCCAGCAGCAGTTCGGGGAGCTATGAGCAGTTCTTC. Translated: CASSSSGSYEQFF.

Concerning this clonotype itself: Being one base from a much bigger clone, this may be a read error. Without the conserved terminal phenylalanine or tryptophan, this CDR3 likely stems from a read error. The rearrangement joins TRBV4-1 to TRBJ2-7; possible D gene TRBD2, 5 bases. The CDR3 spans 12 residues. V dropped 3 bases and J dropped 6 bases, with 9 bases sitting between them. CDR1 MGHRA and CDR2 YSYEKL come from the germline V gene. CDR3 nucleotide sequence: TGCGCCAGCAGCCATCTAGCTGGCGAGCAGTACCTC. Amino acid sequence: CASSHLAGEQYL.

This clonotype was recorded at least ten times. The chain carries TRBV24-1 and TRBJ2-2, with D tentatively TRBD2 (5 bases). Between the trimmed V and J ends, which lost 4 bases and 2 bases, there was a span of 19 bases. Germline V gene sequence: CDR1 KGHDR, CDR2 SFDVKD. The CDR3 is made up of 18 amino acids. The CDR3 nucleotides are TGTGCCACCAGTGACTCCCGGGGTGTTGCGGCAAACACCGGGGAGCTGTTTTTT. This sequence encodes CATSDSRGVAANTGELFF.

There are a few counts of this clonotype. The chain has TRBV4-3 and TRBJ2-7, with a possible D match to TRBD2 (6 bases). Germline CDR1 is LGHNA and CDR2 is YSLEER. This CDR3 has 15 residues. The V end was cut by 1 base, the J end by 2 bases, with 12 bases between. The CDR3 DNA reads TGCGCCAGCAGCCAAGGGACTACGGGGACCTACGAGCAGTACTTC. Its translation: CASSQGTTGTYEQYF.

This chain uses TRBV13 with TRBJ2-1; D is unresolved. The CDR3 spans 16 residues. In germline, CDR1 is PRHDT, CDR2 FYEKMQ (reference sequence). The V end lost 2 bases, the J end lost 2 bases, and 13 bases lay between the germline ends. CDR3 bases: TGTGCCAGCAGCTTATCTGGAGATTATCCCTACAATGAGCAGTTCTTC. Translated, it gives CASSLSGDYPYNEQFF.